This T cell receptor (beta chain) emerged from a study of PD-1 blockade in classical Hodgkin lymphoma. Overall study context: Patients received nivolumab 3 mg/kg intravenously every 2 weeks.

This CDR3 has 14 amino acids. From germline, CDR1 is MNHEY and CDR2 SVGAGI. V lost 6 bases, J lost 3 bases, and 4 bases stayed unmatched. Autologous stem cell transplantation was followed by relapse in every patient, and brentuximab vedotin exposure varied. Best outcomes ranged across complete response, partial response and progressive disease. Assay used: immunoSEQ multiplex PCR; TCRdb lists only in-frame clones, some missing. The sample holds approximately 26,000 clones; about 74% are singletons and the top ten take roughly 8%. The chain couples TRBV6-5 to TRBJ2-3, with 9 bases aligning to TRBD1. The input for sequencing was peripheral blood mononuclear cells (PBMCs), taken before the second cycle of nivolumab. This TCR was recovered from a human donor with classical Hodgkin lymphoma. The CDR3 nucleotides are TGTGCCAGCAGGAACAGGGGGCGGACAGATACGCAGTATTTT. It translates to CASRNRGRTDTQYF.